This T cell receptor (beta chain) was captured by sequencing in a study of cytomegalovirus exposure and HLA in healthy donors. Regarding this clone: Antigen: not known.

Primers for the PCR totalled 60 Vbeta and 13 Jbeta. Sequencing used immunoSEQ multiplex PCR; TCRdb keeps in-frame clones, though not all of them. Seen here are approximately 39,000 clones, approximately 74% observed once, and the top ten hold about 6.5%. CDR1 is SGHTA and CDR2 is FQGNSA in the germline V gene. V was shortened by 5 bases and J by 10 bases, with 11 bases between the two germline ends. The CDR3 contains 11 residues. General study results and limits: Segments of the TCR beta V type were, in most cases, productive about 87% or about 30% of the time in an earlier analysis. An ancestry cluster, one associated with Asian ancestry, reportedly showed fewer N-insertions than the approximately 720-donor mean in a later analysis.

This chain uses TRBV7-2 with TRBJ1-1; D is uncertain. The TCR was taken from a man aged 30-40 years in good health and CMV-seronegative. The source material was PBMCs. The CDR3 region is CASSATATAFF. The CDR3 nucleotides read TGTGCCAGCAGCGCCACCGCTACAGCTTTCTTT.